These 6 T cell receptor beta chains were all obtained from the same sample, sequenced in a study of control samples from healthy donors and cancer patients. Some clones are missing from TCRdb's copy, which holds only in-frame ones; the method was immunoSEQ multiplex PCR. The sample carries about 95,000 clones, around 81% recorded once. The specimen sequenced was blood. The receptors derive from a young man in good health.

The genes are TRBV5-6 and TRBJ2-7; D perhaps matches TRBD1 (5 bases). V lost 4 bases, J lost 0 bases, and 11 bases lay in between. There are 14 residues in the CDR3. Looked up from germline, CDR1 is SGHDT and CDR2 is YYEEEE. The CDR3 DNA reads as TGTGCCAGCAGCCTACCGACAGTCTCCTACGAGCAGTACTTC. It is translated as CASSLPTVSYEQYF.

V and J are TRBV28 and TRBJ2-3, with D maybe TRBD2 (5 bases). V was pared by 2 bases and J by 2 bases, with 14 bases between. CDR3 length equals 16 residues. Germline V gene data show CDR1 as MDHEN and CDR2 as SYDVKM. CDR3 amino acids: CASSLGVGGSTDTQYF. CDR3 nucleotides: TGTGCCAGCAGTTTAGGGGTAGGAGGATCCACAGATACGCAGTATTTT. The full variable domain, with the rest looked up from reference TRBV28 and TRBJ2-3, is DVKVTQSSRYLVKRTGEKVFLECVQDMDHENMFWYRQDPGLGLRLIYFSYDVKMKEKGDIPEGYSVSREKKERFSLILESASTNQTSMYLCASSLGVGGSTDTQYFGPGTRLTVL.

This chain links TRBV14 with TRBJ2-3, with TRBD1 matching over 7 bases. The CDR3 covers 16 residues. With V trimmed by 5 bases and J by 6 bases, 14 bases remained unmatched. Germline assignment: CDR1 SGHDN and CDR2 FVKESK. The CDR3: CASSAYPTGAADTQYF. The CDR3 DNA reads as TGTGCCAGCAGCGCTTACCCTACAGGGGCTGCCGATACGCAGTATTTT.

The CDR3 spells CASSPLRQGAADTQYF. The DNA of the CDR3 is TGCGCCAGCAGCCCTCTGCGACAGGGGGCTGCAGATACGCAGTATTTT. The rearrangement uses TRBV5-1 and TRBJ2-3, with 10 bases identical to TRBD1. The germline gives CDR1 SGHRS, CDR2 YFSETQ. The CDR3 has 16 residues. The V segment lost 4 bases and the J segment 4 bases; nucleotides outside the gene matches: 9. Full variable domain (outside the CDR3, taken from reference TRBV5-1 and TRBJ2-3): KAGVTQTPRYLIKTRGQQVTLSCSPISGHRSVSWYQQTPGQGLQFLFEYFSETQRNKGNFPGRFSGRQFSNSRSEMNVSTLELGDSALYLCASSPLRQGAADTQYFGPGTRLTVL.

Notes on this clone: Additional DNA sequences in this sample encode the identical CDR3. DNA of the CDR3: TGTGCCAGTAGGGGGCCAAATCAGCCCCAGCATTTT. Amino acids: CASRGPNQPQHF. The chain joins TRBV19 to TRBJ1-5; D perhaps matches TRBD1 (5 bases). Between the trimmed V and J ends, which lost 6 bases and 4 bases, there was a span of 7 bases. Germline CDR1 is LNHDA and CDR2 is SQIVND (reference sequence). This CDR3 contains 12 residues.

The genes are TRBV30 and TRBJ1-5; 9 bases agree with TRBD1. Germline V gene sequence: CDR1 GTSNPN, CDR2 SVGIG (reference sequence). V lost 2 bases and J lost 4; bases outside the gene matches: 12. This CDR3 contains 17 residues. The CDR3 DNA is TGTGCCTGGAGTAACCGGGCCGGGACAGGGAGAAATCAGCCCCAGCATTTT. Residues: CAWSNRAGTGRNQPQHF.